The 14 T cell receptor beta chains presented below share a single source sample, sequenced in a study of early stage breast cancer tumors. Measured with immunoSEQ multiplex PCR; TCRdb has only the in-frame clones, and not every one. The sample lists nearly 25,000 clones, roughly two thirds occurring once. What was sequenced was breast tumor tissue. The receptors were sampled from a person aged 55 to 70 with breast cancer.

This clone was recorded a few times. The rearrangement uses TRBV19 and TRBJ2-7; 10 bases are shared with TRBD2. Per the germline V gene, CDR1 is LNHDA and CDR2 is SQIVND (reference sequence). The junction had 8 bases not matched to a gene; V was cut back by 5 bases and J by 4 bases. This CDR3 has 15 residues. The CDR3 is CASSASSGGLYEQYF. The CDR3 coding sequence is TGTGCCAGTAGTGCATCTAGCGGGGGCCTTTACGAGCAGTACTTC. The full variable domain, in which reference TRBV19 and TRBJ2-7 provide the parts outside the CDR3, is DGGITQSPKYLFRKEGQNVTLSCEQNLNHDAMYWYRQDPGQGLRLIYYSQIVNDFQKGDIAEGYSVSREKKESFPLTVTSAQKNPTAFYLCASSASSGGLYEQYFGPGTRLTVT.

The J gene is TRBJ1-3, the V gene TRBV18; D remains unclear. The CDR3 length is 15 residues. In germline, CDR1 is KGHSH, CDR2 LQKENI. With 2 bases removed from V and 4 bases from J, the gap between germline ends came to 12 bases. The CDR3 DNA follows: TGTGCCAGCTCACCATCCCAGGCTAAAGGAAACACCATATATTTT. This codes for CASSPSQAKGNTIYF.

The CDR3 here is CASSPTVSSTDTQYF. CDR3 DNA: TGTGCCAGCAGCCCCACAGTATCGAGCACAGATACGCAGTATTTT. The J gene is TRBJ2-3, the V gene TRBV5-4; D remains ambiguous. This CDR3 has 15 amino acids. Trimming pared 4 bases from V and 0 bases from J, leaving 12 bases between. Germline CDR1 reads SGHNT; CDR2 reads YYREEE (reference sequence).

The rearrangement uses TRBV6-5 and TRBJ2-1; 7 bases fit TRBD2. The CDR3 loop spans 15 amino acids. V lost 4 bases to trimming and J lost 7 bases; unmatched junction nucleotides: 10. In germline, CDR1 is MNHEY, CDR2 SVGAGI. Here the CDR3 reads CASSLRGLVKNEQFF. In DNA form, the CDR3 reads TGTGCCAGCAGTTTAAGAGGACTAGTAAAGAATGAGCAGTTCTTC.

The genes are TRBV27 and TRBJ1-1, with 12 bases lining up with TRBD1. The CDR3 is 17 residues long. In germline, CDR1 is MNHEY, CDR2 SMNVEV (reference sequence). V shed 6 bases and J 3 bases; nucleotides not matched to a gene: 11. CDR3 nucleotides: TGTGCCAGCAGCTATGGGACAGGGGGCTCCCAAGACACTGAAGCTTTCTTT. Amino acids: CASSYGTGGSQDTEAFF.

V gene TRBV7-9 combines with J gene TRBJ1-2, with 11 bases identical to TRBD1. In germline, CDR1 is SEHNR, CDR2 FQNEAQ (reference sequence). Trimming at V came to 5 bases and at J to 2 bases, leaving 4 bases not matched to a gene. CDR3 length: 15 amino acids. Here the CDR3 DNA reads TGTGCCAGCAGCACGAGGACAGGGGGCAACTATGGCTACACCTTC. Translation: CASSTRTGGNYGYTF. Looking up the rest from reference TRBV7-9 and TRBJ1-2 gives the full variable domain: DTGVSQNPRHKITKRGQNVTFRCDPISEHNRLYWYRQTLGQGPEFLTYFQNEAQLEKSRLLSDRFSAERPKGSFSTLEIQRTEQGDSAMYLCASSTRTGGNYGYTFGSGTRLTVV.

The chain couples TRBV9 to TRBJ1-3, with 7 nucleotides matching TRBD1. V trimming: 2 bases; J trimming: 2 bases; junction bases outside the gene matches: 10. Looked up from germline, CDR1 is SGDLS and CDR2 is YYNGEE. The CDR3 is 17 residues long. Written as DNA, the CDR3 is TGTGCCAGCAGCGTTTTTGACAGGGTTGCCCCTGGAAACACCATATATTTT. It specifies CASSVFDRVAPGNTIYF.

This clone appeared a few times. The chain carries TRBV4-3 and TRBJ2-7, with 8 bases aligning to TRBD2. Germline trimming cut 3 bases from V and 2 bases from J; bases unmatched to any gene: 12. The CDR3 loop spans 17 amino acids. Germline CDR1 reads LGHNA; CDR2 reads YSLEER. The CDR3 region has the DNA TGCGCCAGCAGCCACCGGTCCGGGGGGGAGGGAGCCTACGAGCAGTACTTC. The encoded protein is CASSHRSGGEGAYEQYF.

In its sample, this clone was seen a few times. The chain employs TRBV19 and TRBJ1-2; D unclear. The CDR3 extends over 17 amino acids. Trimming removed 6 bases from V and 3 bases from J, with 23 bases in between. CDR1 LNHDA and CDR2 SQIVND come from the germline V gene (reference sequence). The CDR3 DNA reads TGTGCCAGTAGCAGATTTCAGTTTGGCAGCGTGGACTATGGCTACACCTTC. As protein: CASSRFQFGSVDYGYTF.

The J gene is TRBJ2-1, the V gene TRBV12-5, with D unclear. CDR1 is LGHNT and CDR2 is FRNRAP in the germline V gene. This CDR3 spans 15 amino acids. V was trimmed by 1 base and J by 0 bases, leaving 7 bases between them. The CDR3 DNA reads TGTGCTAGTGGTTTGGGACTTCTCTCCTACAATGAGCAGTTCTTC. It encodes CASGLGLLSYNEQFF. The full variable domain, completed using reference TRBV12-5 and TRBJ2-1, is DARVTQTPRHKVTEMGQEVTMRCQPILGHNTVFWYRQTMMQGLELLAYFRNRAPLDDSGMPKDRFSAEMPDATLATLKIQPSEPRDSAVYFCASGLGLLSYNEQFFGPGTRLTVL.

The chain employs TRBV5-6 and TRBJ2-1; 7 bases line up with TRBD1. The CDR3 contains 15 residues. Trimming at V came to 4 bases and at J to 4 bases, leaving 8 bases not matched to a gene. CDR1 is SGHDT and CDR2 is YYEEEE in the germline V gene. CDR3: CASSPPGTEYNEQFF. The CDR3 DNA is TGTGCCAGCAGCCCCCCCGGGACAGAGTACAATGAGCAGTTCTTC.

The rearrangement links TRBV4-1 to TRBJ1-4; 8 positions agree with TRBD1. The CDR3 has 15 amino acids. V lost 7 bases to trimming and J lost 4 bases; unmatched junction nucleotides: 8. The V gene's germline CDR1 is MGHRA and CDR2 YSYEKL. CDR3 nucleotide sequence: TGCGCCAGCACCAAGCGGACAGGGCGTAATGAAAAACTGTTTTTT. Its protein product is CASTKRTGRNEKLFF.

The chain links TRBV18 to TRBJ1-2; possibly TRBD1 for D (5 bases). CDR1 and CDR2 from the germline V gene are KGHSH and LQKENI. The V gene lost 3 bases and the J gene lost 4 bases, with 15 bases spanning the gap. The CDR3 contains 15 residues. CDR3 bases: TGTGCCAGCTCACCCTCGGAGGGGCTGACCTATGGCTACACCTTC. Its translation: CASSPSEGLTYGYTF.

This chain joins TRBV6-5 and TRBJ2-7; 8 bases fit TRBD1. J gave up 0 bases and V 6 bases, and 4 bases lay outside the gene matches. CDR3 size: 14 residues. The germline CDR1 and CDR2 sequences are MNHEY and SVGAGI. The CDR3 nucleotides are TGTGCCAGCAGCGACAGGGGCTTCTCCTACGAGCAGTACTTC. Translated, it gives CASSDRGFSYEQYF.